This TCR beta chain was sequenced in a study of T cells after yellow fever vaccination. Findings and limits, study-wide: Abundant clonotypes from the bulk population could have been carried over as contaminants into FACS-sorted repertoires. Primary-vaccination clones mostly resurfaced post-booster (under 98% CD4, about 87% CD8). Peaking on day 5 versus 15, the secondary response was faster but weaker.

This clonotype was counted ten times or more. Its antigen is not identified. The V gene's germline CDR1 is MNHEY and CDR2 SVGAGI. The germline V and J ends were trimmed by 5 bases and 0 bases, with 13 bases remaining between them. The CDR3 is 16 amino acids. The 5'RACE template-switching step produced TCR cDNA and added a universal primer site and UMIs. A single record per CDR3 protein comes from TCRdb applying MiXCR to the 5' RACE reads. The profile covers some 340,000 distinct CDR3 sequences, with about 10% appearing a single time and 3% to 3.5% taken by the ten largest. The specimen comprised CD4+ T cells sorted from PBMCs, sampled 45 days after the yellow fever booster vaccination. The source is a man between 18 and 29 years old who received the YFV17D yellow fever vaccine. V and J are TRBV6-5 and TRBJ1-4; D perhaps matches TRBD1 (5 bases). CDR3: CASSPWGGATNEKLFF. For the CDR3, the DNA is TGTGCCAGCAGTCCTTGGGGGGGTGCAACTAATGAAAAACTGTTTTTT.